The 23 T cell receptor beta chains below were found in one sample sequenced in a study of cytomegalovirus exposure and HLA in healthy donors. The primer mix had 60 Vbeta and 13 Jbeta primers. Sequenced by immunoSEQ multiplex PCR; TCRdb stores in-frame clones only, minus some. The repertoire holds approximately 170,000 clones, with around four fifths as singletons. Sequencing was performed on PBMCs. The receptors were gathered from a boy aged 2 to 9 in good health and CMV-seronegative.

The CDR3 region has the DNA TGTGCCAGTACCTCTAGCGGGATAAGAGGCTACGAGCAGTACTTC. This codes for CASTSSGIRGYEQYF. V is TRBV19 and J is TRBJ2-7, with 9 bases matching TRBD2. The V gene's germline CDR1 is LNHDA and CDR2 SQIVND (reference sequence). The CDR3 has 15 amino acids. The V gene end was trimmed by 7 bases and the J gene end by 3 bases; junction bases not matched to a gene: 10.

The chain recombines TRBV9 with TRBJ2-3, with D possibly matching TRBD2 (6 bases). The germline V gene has CDR1 SGDLS and CDR2 YYNGEE. CDR3 length equals 15 residues. V was shortened by 2 bases and J by 1 base, with 11 bases between the two germline ends. The CDR3 region has the DNA TGTGCCAGCAGCGTTATGGGGACTGGCACAGATACGCAGTATTTT. Translation gives CASSVMGTGTDTQYF.

The chain carries TRBV7-2 and TRBJ2-1; D unclear. V was pared by 1 base and J by 9 bases, with 13 bases between. This CDR3 has 14 amino acids. The V gene's germline CDR1 is SGHTA and CDR2 FQGNSA. For the CDR3, the DNA is TGTGCCAGCAGCTTAGTGGGTGCCGGCGGTGAGCAGTTCTTC. It translates to CASSLVGAGGEQFF.

This clone was counted once. The chain combines TRBV15 with TRBJ2-2, with 11 bases lining up with TRBD2. The germline gives CDR1 LNHNV, CDR2 YYDKDF (reference sequence). The junction had 11 bases not matched to a gene; V was cut back by 0 bases and J by 5 bases. CDR3 size: 19 residues. The CDR3 DNA follows: TGTGCCACCAGCAGAGAACTGACTAGCGGGGACGGAGGGACCGGGGAGCTGTTTTTT. Residues: CATSRELTSGDGGTGELFF.

This clone was found a few times. This chain connects TRBV5-1 to TRBJ2-2; 16 bases line up with TRBD2. Germline CDR1 reads SGHRS; CDR2 reads YFSETQ. This CDR3 contains 19 residues. V lost 2 bases and J lost 0; bases outside the gene matches: 4. The CDR3 DNA is TGCGCCAGCAGCTTTCTCGGGACTAGCGGGGGGGCGAACACCGGGGAGCTGTTTTTT. It codes for CASSFLGTSGGANTGELFF.

The J gene is TRBJ2-5, the V gene TRBV15; D call uncertain. The CDR3 runs 13 residues. Trimming left V 5 bases short and J 2 bases short, with 9 bases between. Looked up from germline, CDR1 is LNHNV and CDR2 is YYDKDF (reference sequence). CDR3 sequence (DNA): TGTGCCACCAGCTTGGGCAGGCAAGAGACCCAGTACTTC. Translating it yields CATSLGRQETQYF.

This chain links TRBV13 with TRBJ2-1, with 7 bases fitting TRBD2. Germline V gene lookup returns CDR1 PRHDT and CDR2 FYEKMQ (reference sequence). There are 16 residues in the CDR3. V shed 0 bases, J shed 10 bases, and the junction held 12 bases outside the gene matches. The CDR3 bases are TGTGCCAGCAGCTTAGGCGGCGGGCGGGGGTCTCGGGAGCAGTTCTTC. It translates to CASSLGGGRGSREQFF.

This clone came up a few times. V is TRBV2 and J is TRBJ1-6, with a possible D match to TRBD1 (5 bases). The CDR3 length is 16 residues. The germline V gene encodes CDR1 SNHLY and CDR2 FYNNEI. Between the trimmed V and J ends, which lost 8 bases and 0 bases, there was a span of 14 bases. DNA for the CDR3: TGTGCCAGCGAAAGGGGCCCGGGCTCCTATAATTCACCCCTCCACTTT. Its translation is CASERGPGSYNSPLHF.

The chain carries TRBV30 and TRBJ2-5; 16 positions match TRBD2. Germline V gene sequence: CDR1 GTSNPN, CDR2 SVGIG (reference sequence). The CDR3 runs 17 residues. Trimming took 4 bases from V and 4 from J; bases not matched to a gene: 9. The CDR3 DNA reads TGTGCCTGGAACCCCGGGACTAGCGGGAGGGCCGGAGAGACCCAGTACTTC. It translates to CAWNPGTSGRAGETQYF.

The chain joins TRBV18 to TRBJ1-1, with no clear D. The CDR3 contains 15 residues. The V end lost 3 bases, the J end lost 1 base, and 12 bases lay between the germline ends. Germline values: CDR1 KGHSH, CDR2 LQKENI. The CDR3 here is CASSPGSARNTEAFF. As DNA, the CDR3 is TGTGCCAGCTCACCCGGGTCGGCGAGGAACACTGAAGCTTTCTTT.

The CDR3 sequence is CASSQVGTGQLNEKLFF. CDR3 coding DNA: TGCGCCAGCAGCCAAGTAGGTACGGGACAGCTGAATGAAAAACTGTTTTTT. The chain is built from TRBV4-1 and TRBJ1-4; 7 bases fit TRBD1. J was trimmed by 5 bases and V by 1 base; bases with no gene match: 10. CDR1 is MGHRA, CDR2 YSYEKL, per germline. This CDR3 comprises 17 residues.

The chain joins TRBV6-5 to TRBJ2-1; 9 bases are shared with TRBD2. The CDR3 totals 14 residues. CDR1 and CDR2 (germline): MNHEY, SVGAGI. After removal of 9 bases from V and 7 bases from J, the junction contained 10 bases not matched to a gene. The CDR3 loop is CASKGSGGINEQFF. Written as DNA, the CDR3 is TGTGCCAGTAAGGGTAGCGGGGGTATTAATGAGCAGTTCTTC.

The chain recombines TRBV7-9 with TRBJ2-1, with D perhaps matching TRBD1 (6 bases). Germline values: CDR1 SEHNR, CDR2 FQNEAQ (reference sequence). V was cut by 6 bases and J by 0 bases, with 6 bases left in between. The CDR3 length is 13 residues. The CDR3 loop reads CASRGASYNEQFF. CDR3 nucleotides: TGTGCCAGCAGGGGGGCCTCCTACAATGAGCAGTTCTTC.

This clone was seen a single time. The chain has TRBV19 and TRBJ2-5, with 7 bases lining up with TRBD2. This CDR3 has 13 residues. Germline loops: CDR1 LNHDA, CDR2 SQIVND (reference sequence). V dropped 6 bases and J dropped 2; count of bases not matched to a gene: 3. CDR3 DNA: TGTGCCAGTAGCAGGGACTATCAAGAGACCCAGTACTTC. This gives the protein CASSRDYQETQYF. The entire variable domain, with the rest obtained from reference TRBV19 and TRBJ2-5, is as follows: DGGITQSPKYLFRKEGQNVTLSCEQNLNHDAMYWYRQDPGQGLRLIYYSQIVNDFQKGDIAEGYSVSREKKESFPLTVTSAQKNPTAFYLCASSRDYQETQYFGPGTRLLVL.

This sequence joins TRBV7-9 and TRBJ1-3; 8 bases agree with TRBD1. CDR3 length: 16 amino acids. The V segment lost 1 base and the J segment 1 base; nucleotides outside the gene matches: 3. CDR1 is SEHNR, CDR2 FQNEAQ, per germline (reference sequence). CDR3 loop: CASSLVQGASGNTIYF. CDR3 nucleotides: TGTGCCAGCAGCTTAGTCCAGGGGGCATCTGGAAACACCATATATTTT.

The chain is built from TRBV29-1 and TRBJ1-2, with D perhaps matching TRBD1 (6 bases). The length of the CDR3 is 14 residues. From germline, CDR1 is SQVTM and CDR2 ANQGSEA. V lost 7 bases and J 2 bases, leaving 17 bases between the germline ends. This chain's CDR3 is CSAESRGTNYGYTF. The CDR3 nucleotides are TGCAGCGCCGAGAGCAGGGGCACAAACTATGGCTACACCTTC.

This sequence joins TRBV4-3 and TRBJ1-6; no clear D. Trimming took off 4 bases at V and 0 bases at J, with 7 bases between the two ends. This CDR3 has 15 amino acids. Germline V gives CDR1 LGHNA, CDR2 YSLEER. CDR3 DNA sequence: TGCGCCAGCAGCCCAGACGGCTCCTATAATTCACCCCTCCACTTT. It translates to CASSPDGSYNSPLHF.

This clone was observed once. CDR3 nucleotides: TGTGCCAGCAGCGAATACAGGGATAGTGATACGCAGTATTTT. It translates to CASSEYRDSDTQYF. The rearrangement links TRBV9 to TRBJ2-3, with D possibly matching TRBD1 (6 bases). The CDR3 length is 14 residues. The V end lost 3 bases, the J end lost 6 bases, and 14 bases lay between the germline ends. CDR1 is SGDLS, CDR2 YYNGEE, per germline.

This clone was detected a few times. The rearrangement uses TRBV6-5 and TRBJ2-2, with no clear D. Germline V gene data show CDR1 as MNHEY and CDR2 as SVGAGI. Trimming left V 10 bases short and J 3 bases short, with 12 bases between. The CDR3 is 13 amino acids. The CDR3 region has the DNA TGTGCCACCCTGGCCACAGACACCGGGGAGCTGTTTTTT. Protein product: CATLATDTGELFF.

The chain couples TRBV5-4 to TRBJ1-1; D is possibly TRBD1 (6 bases). The CDR3 loop spans 13 amino acids. Per germline, CDR1 SGHNT and CDR2 YYREEE (reference sequence). Trimming pared 2 bases from V and 7 bases from J, leaving 12 bases between. The CDR3 loop is CASSFPRGSEAFF. CDR3 nucleotides: TGTGCCAGCAGCTTTCCCAGGGGCAGTGAAGCTTTCTTT.

The rearrangement joins TRBV6-5 to TRBJ1-1; 7 bases map to TRBD1. This CDR3 has 14 residues. V lost 6 bases and J lost 8; bases outside the gene matches: 12. The germline V gene has CDR1 MNHEY and CDR2 SVGAGI. The CDR3 here is CASRSGDSRYEAFF. The CDR3 region has the DNA TGTGCCAGCAGGTCTGGGGACAGCCGATACGAAGCTTTCTTT.

The chain links TRBV6-1 to TRBJ1-1, with a weak D call TRBD1 (5 bases). The CDR3 is 15 amino acids. Germline CDR1 reads MNHNS; CDR2 reads SASEGT. V was cut by 2 bases and J by 4 bases, with 14 bases left in between. DNA for the CDR3: TGTGCCAGCAGTGAATCGGTCGGGGGGGTCACTGAAGCTTTCTTT. Its translation is CASSESVGGVTEAFF.

The chain has TRBV7-9 and TRBJ1-1, with D tentatively TRBD1 (5 bases). The germline CDR1 and CDR2 sequences are SEHNR and FQNEAQ (reference sequence). The CDR3 contains 13 residues. V was clipped by 5 bases and J by 4 bases, with 11 bases between them. The CDR3 loop is CASSLQGGTEAFF. CDR3 in DNA: TGTGCCAGCAGCCTTCAGGGTGGCACTGAAGCTTTCTTT.